The TCR beta chain under discussion was sequenced for a study of T cells after yellow fever vaccination. Study in general: Fractions of low cell number were prepared using SMART-Seq v4 Ultra Low Input. Study results and caveats: Highly abundant clonotypes carried over from the bulk population could end up in FACS-sorted repertoires as contaminants. Post-booster reappearance was seen for most primary-vaccination clones (around 96% CD4, 88% CD8).

Comment on this clonotype: As yet, its antigen is unknown.

Germline-derived CDR1 and CDR2 are LGHNA and YSLEER. There are 17 residues in the CDR3. J gave up 2 bases and V 0 bases, and 10 bases lay outside the gene matches. Conversion of TCR transcripts into cDNA relied on 5'RACE template switching, which added a universal primer site and UMIs. A single record per CDR3 protein comes from TCRdb applying MiXCR to the 5' RACE reads. The data show approximately 300,000 distinct CDR3 sequences, around 7% seen once. This chain links TRBV4-3 with TRBJ2-7; 7 bases are shared with TRBD1. The clonotype originates from a man aged 18 to 35 who received the YFV17D yellow fever vaccine. The specimen comprised PBMCs, sampled approximately 40 days after the first yellow fever vaccination. CDR3 amino acids: CASSQDLLTGMTYEQYF. The CDR3, as DNA: TGCGCCAGCAGCCAAGATCTTCTGACAGGGATGACCTACGAGCAGTACTTC.